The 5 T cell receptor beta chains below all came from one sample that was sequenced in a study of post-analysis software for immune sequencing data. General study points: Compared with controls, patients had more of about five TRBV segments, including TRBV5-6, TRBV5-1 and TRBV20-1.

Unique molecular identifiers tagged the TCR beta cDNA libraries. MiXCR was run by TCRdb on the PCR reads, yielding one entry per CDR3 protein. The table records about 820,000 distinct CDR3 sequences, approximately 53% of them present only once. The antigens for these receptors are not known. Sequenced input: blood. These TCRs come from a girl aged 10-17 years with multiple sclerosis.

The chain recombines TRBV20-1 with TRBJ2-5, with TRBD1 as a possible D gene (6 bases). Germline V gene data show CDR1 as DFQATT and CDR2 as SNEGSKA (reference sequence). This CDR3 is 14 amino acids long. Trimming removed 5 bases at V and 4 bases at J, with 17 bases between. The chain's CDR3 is CSADSGDFGETQYF. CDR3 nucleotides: TGCAGTGCTGACTCAGGGGATTTCGGAGAGACCCAGTACTTC.

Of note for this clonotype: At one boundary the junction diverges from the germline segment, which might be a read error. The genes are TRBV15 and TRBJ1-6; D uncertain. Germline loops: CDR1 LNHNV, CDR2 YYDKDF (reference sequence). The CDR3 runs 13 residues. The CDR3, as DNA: TGTGCCACCAGCAGAGATACCCCGGGTCCCCCCCACTTT. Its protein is CATSRDTPGPPHF.

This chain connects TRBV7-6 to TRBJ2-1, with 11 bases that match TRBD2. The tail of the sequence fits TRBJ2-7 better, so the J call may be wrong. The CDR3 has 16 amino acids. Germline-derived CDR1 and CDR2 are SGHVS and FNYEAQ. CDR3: CASSLSPGLAEYEQYF. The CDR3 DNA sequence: TGTGCCAGCAGCTTGTCGCCGGGACTAGCGGAGTACGAGCAGTACTTC.

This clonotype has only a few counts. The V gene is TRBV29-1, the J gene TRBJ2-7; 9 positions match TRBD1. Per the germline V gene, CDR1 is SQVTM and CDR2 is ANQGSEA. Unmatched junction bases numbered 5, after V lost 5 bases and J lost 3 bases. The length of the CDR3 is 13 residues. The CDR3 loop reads CSVKGQGYYEQYF. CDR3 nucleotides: TGCAGCGTTAAAGGACAGGGGTACTACGAGCAGTACTTC.

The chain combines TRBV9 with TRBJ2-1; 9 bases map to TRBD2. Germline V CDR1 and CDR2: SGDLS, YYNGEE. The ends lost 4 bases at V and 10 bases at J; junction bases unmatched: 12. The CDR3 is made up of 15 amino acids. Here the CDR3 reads CASSLERLAGYEQFF. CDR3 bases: TGTGCCAGCAGCTTGGAGCGCCTAGCGGGGTACGAGCAGTTCTTC.